The clone carrying this T cell receptor (beta chain) was seen at least ten times. Its antigen is not known. These data are taken from a study of T-cell reconstitution after alpha-beta-depleted transplantation in children. Study-level findings and limits: The high TCRbeta diversity at day 60 in some patients came from surviving recipient T cells and thymic progenitors. There were reportedly several hundred expanded graft clones from which alpha-beta T cells came about two months after transplant. Most T-cell counts and diversity one year after the transplant came from T cells that were newly produced.

Unique molecular identifiers tagged the TCRbeta library. TCRdb reanalysed the PCR reads using MiXCR and keeps one entry per CDR3 protein. The repertoire holds 250,000 to 300,000 distinct CDR3 sequences, around a tenth seen once, with roughly a quarter in the top ten. Looked up from germline, CDR1 is SGHTA and CDR2 is FQGTGA. The trim removed 4 bases at V and 3 bases at J, leaving 14 bases unmatched. The CDR3 has 19 amino acids. This receptor was identified in a male patient aged 2 to 10 who had a stem cell transplant for chronic granulomatous disease, so the T cells may come from the graft donor. The sequences come from peripheral blood, collected 180 days after TCRalphabeta/CD19-depleted stem cell transplant. V and J are TRBV7-3 and TRBJ2-1; TRBD2 matches at 11 bases. Here the CDR3 reads CASSSRGTGLAGFYNEQFF. The CDR3 nucleotides read TGTGCCAGCAGCTCCCGAGGGACAGGACTAGCGGGTTTCTACAATGAGCAGTTCTTC.